This T cell receptor (beta chain) was captured in a study of CXCR3-negative and CXCR3-positive naive CD8 T cells. Study-level results: Whereas memory cells differed, naive CXCR3-negative and CXCR3-positive cells shared similar TRBV-TRBJ usage. Diversity was high in both naive subsets and much lower in memory cells.

Per CD8+ T cell subset, triplicate sorts of 300,000 cells each were done. Details on this clonotype: What it binds is unknown.

CDR1 KGHDR and CDR2 SFDVKD come from the germline V gene. This CDR3 contains 16 residues. UMI labels and 5' RACE were used to prepare the TRB cDNA libraries. One entry per CDR3 protein, without DNA, is what TCRdb gives after re-calling the 5' RACE reads. This repertoire includes approximately 49,000 distinct CDR3 sequences. V is TRBV24-1 and J is TRBJ2-1; lacking DNA, the TRBD2 call made by TCRdb goes unchecked. The clonotype originates from a human donor in good health. Some clones in this sample may be carry-over from other donors' samples. The sequencing input was memory CD8+ T cells from blood. Here the CDR3 reads CATSEPGLAGSNEQFF.